These 8 T cell receptor beta chains originate from one sample sequenced in a study of T cell responses to AZD1222 COVID-19 vaccine. Profiled with immunoSEQ multiplex PCR; TCRdb holds only in-frame clones, not every one. The sample contains over 150,000 clones, more than 80% of which appear only once. The sequencing used peripheral blood, collected on day 0 of AZD1222 vaccination. The receptors derive from an adult in good health.

The V call is TRBV4-1, the J call TRBJ2-7; D possibly uses TRBD1 or TRBD2 (5 bases each). Trimming cost V 6 bases and J 6 bases, with 15 bases left between them. This CDR3 region has 13 residues. Germline CDR1 is MGHRA and CDR2 is YSYEKL. The DNA of the CDR3 is TGCGCCAGCAGTCGGGACGGCGAATCCGAGCAGTACGTC. This codes for CASSRDGESEQYV.

The sample holds one count of this clone. The chain employs TRBV28 and TRBJ1-4; D gene ambiguous. The CDR3 extends over 22 amino acids. Trimming took 5 bases from V and 8 from J, leaving 39 bases between them. Germline assignment: CDR1 MDHEN and CDR2 SYDVKM. The CDR3 here is CASSKSAGRYFIGQALREKLFF. The CDR3 DNA sequence: TGTGCCAGCAGTAAATCGGCAGGTCGCTATTTCATTGGGCAAGCACTCCGGGAAAAACTGTTTTTT.

This clone was seen only once. The chain uses TRBV20-1 and TRBJ1-4; no definite D call. This CDR3 is 14 amino acids long. Germline V lookup: CDR1 DFQATT, CDR2 SNEGSKA (reference sequence). V was trimmed by 3 bases and J by 0 bases, leaving 8 bases between them. CDR3 nucleotides: TGCAGTGCTAGTCAGTCTCCAACTAATGAAAAACTGTTTTTT. Protein sequence: CSASQSPTNEKLFF.

This clone appeared once. J is TRBJ2-7 and V is TRBV5-6; D not certain. The CDR3 covers 13 residues. Trimming removed 1 base at V and 2 bases at J, with 7 bases between. The V gene's germline CDR1 is SGHDT and CDR2 YYEEEE. CDR3 amino acids: CASSLYVAYEQYV. CDR3 nucleotide sequence: TGTGCCAGCAGCTTGTATGTAGCCTACGAGCAGTACGTC.

CDR3 nucleotides: TGTGCCAGCAGTCCCGTCCCGGGACAGGGTCCGTCGGCCACCGGGGAGCTGTTTTTT. Translating it yields CASSPVPGQGPSATGELFF. V usage is TRBV2 and J usage is TRBJ2-2, with 9 bases aligning to TRBD1. The V segment lost 5 bases and the J segment 4 bases; nucleotides outside the gene matches: 17. The CDR3 consists of 19 residues. Germline CDR1 and CDR2: SNHLY and FYNNEI.

The V call is TRBV5-1, the J call TRBJ1-6; the match to TRBD1 covers 10 bases. This CDR3 is built from 15 residues. Germline assignment: CDR1 SGHRS and CDR2 YFSETQ. V lost 5 bases, J lost 5 bases, and 4 bases stayed unmatched. The DNA of the CDR3 is TGCGCCAGCAGTTCGGGACAGGGGCATAATTCACCCCTCCACTTT. It yields the protein CASSSGQGHNSPLHF.

The CDR3 DNA sequence: TGCGCCAGCAGCTTGGTTCCGGGAGAGACCCAGTACTTC. This sequence encodes CASSLVPGETQYF. The chain recombines TRBV5-1 with TRBJ2-5, with D hard to call. CDR3 length: 13 amino acids. Trimming pared 0 bases from V and 4 bases from J, leaving 7 bases between. Per germline, CDR1 SGHRS and CDR2 YFSETQ.

CDR3: CATRDRGYTGEQFF. The CDR3 DNA sequence: TGTGCAACCCGGGACAGGGGCTACACAGGGGAGCAGTTCTTC. This chain links TRBV3-1 (or the pseudogene TRBV3-2) with TRBJ2-1, with 10 bases that match TRBD1. This CDR3 has 14 amino acids. Germline V gives CDR1 LGHDT, CDR2 YNNKEL (reference sequence).